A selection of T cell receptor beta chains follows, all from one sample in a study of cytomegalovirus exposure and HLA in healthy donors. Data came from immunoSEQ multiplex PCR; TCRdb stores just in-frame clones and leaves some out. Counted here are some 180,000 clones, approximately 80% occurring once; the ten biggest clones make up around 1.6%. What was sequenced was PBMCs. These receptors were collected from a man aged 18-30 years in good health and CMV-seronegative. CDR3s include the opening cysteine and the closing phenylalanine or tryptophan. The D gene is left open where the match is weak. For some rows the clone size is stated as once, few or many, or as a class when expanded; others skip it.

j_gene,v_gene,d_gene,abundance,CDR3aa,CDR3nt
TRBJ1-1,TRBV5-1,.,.,CASSADKLPGMNTEAFF,TGCGCCAGCAGCGCCGACAAATTGCCAGGCATGAACACTGAAGCTTTCTTT
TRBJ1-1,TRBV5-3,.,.,CARSSKAPRGNTEAFF,TGTGCCAGAAGCTCCAAAGCCCCTAGGGGCAATACTGAAGCTTTCTTT
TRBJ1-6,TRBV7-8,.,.,CASSLARQVNSPLHF,TGTGCCAGCAGCTTAGCGCGACAGGTGAATTCACCCCTCCACTTT
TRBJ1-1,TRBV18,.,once,CASSPSPGGGTEAFF,TGTGCCAGCTCACCAAGTCCGGGGGGGGGCACTGAAGCTTTCTTT
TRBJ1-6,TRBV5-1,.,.,CASSSGLYNSPLHF,TGCGCCAGCAGCTCTGGACTTTATAATTCACCCCTCCACTTT
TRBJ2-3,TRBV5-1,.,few,CASRVTDTQYF,TGCGCCAGCCGGGTTACAGATACGCAGTATTTT
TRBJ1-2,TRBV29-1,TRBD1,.,CSVGHRGGGYTF,TGCAGCGTTGGACACAGGGGGGGTGGCTACACCTTC
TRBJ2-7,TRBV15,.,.,CATSRDQGEQYF,TGTGCCACCAGCAGAGATCAGGGAGAGCAGTACTTC
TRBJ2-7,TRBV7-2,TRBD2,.,CASSYLSGAYF,TGTGCCAGCAGCTACCTTAGCGGGGCGTACTTC
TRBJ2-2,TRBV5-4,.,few,CASSRGTGELFF,TGTGCCAGCAGTAGGGGCACCGGGGAGCTGTTTTTT
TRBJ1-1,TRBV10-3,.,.,CAIRAQDTEAFF,TGTGCCATCAGGGCCCAAGACACTGAAGCTTTCTTT
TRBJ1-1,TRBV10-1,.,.,CASSVEIEAFF,TGCGCCAGCAGTGTTGAGATTGAAGCTTTCTTT
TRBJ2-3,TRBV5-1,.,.,CASSLAISTDTQYF,TGCGCCAGCAGCTTGGCTATCAGCACAGATACGCAGTATTTT
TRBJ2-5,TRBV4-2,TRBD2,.,CASSQGEALAGGQETQYF,TGTGCCAGCAGCCAAGGAGAGGCACTAGCGGGGGGCCAAGAGACCCAGTACTTC
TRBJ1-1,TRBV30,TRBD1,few,CAWNLPPQTGEDTEAFF,TGTGCCTGGAACTTACCTCCCCAGACAGGGGAGGACACTGAAGCTTTCTTT